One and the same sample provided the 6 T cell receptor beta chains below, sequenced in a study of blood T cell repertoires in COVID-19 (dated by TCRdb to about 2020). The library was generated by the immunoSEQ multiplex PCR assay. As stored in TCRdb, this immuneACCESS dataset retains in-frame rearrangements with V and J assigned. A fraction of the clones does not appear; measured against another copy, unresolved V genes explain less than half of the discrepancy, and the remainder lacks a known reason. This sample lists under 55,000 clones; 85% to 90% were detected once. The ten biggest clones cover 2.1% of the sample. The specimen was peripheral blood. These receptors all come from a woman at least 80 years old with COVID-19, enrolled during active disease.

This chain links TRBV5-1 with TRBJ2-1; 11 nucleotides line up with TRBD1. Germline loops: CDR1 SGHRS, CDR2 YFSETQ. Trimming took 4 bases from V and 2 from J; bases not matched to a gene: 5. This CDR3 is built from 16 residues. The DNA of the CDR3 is TGCGCCAGCAGCGCCGGGACAGGGGGGCCCTACAATGAGCAGTTCTTC. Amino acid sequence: CASSAGTGGPYNEQFF.

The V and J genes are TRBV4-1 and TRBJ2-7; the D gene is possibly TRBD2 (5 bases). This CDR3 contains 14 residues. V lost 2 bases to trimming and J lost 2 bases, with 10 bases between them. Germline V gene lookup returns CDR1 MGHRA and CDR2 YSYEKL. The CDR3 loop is CASSQRERAYEQYF. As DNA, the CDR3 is TGCGCCAGCAGCCAACGGGAAAGGGCCTACGAGCAGTACTTC.

CDR3 in DNA: TGTGCCAGCAGCTTAACCCCCCCCCGGGAGGAGACCCAGTACTTC. Its protein is CASSLTPPREETQYF. This chain joins TRBV7-2 and TRBJ2-5; D perhaps matches TRBD2 (6 bases). The CDR3 runs to 15 residues. CDR1 and CDR2 (germline): SGHTA, FQGNSA. The ends were cut back, 2 bases at V and 5 bases at J, with 15 bases in the middle.

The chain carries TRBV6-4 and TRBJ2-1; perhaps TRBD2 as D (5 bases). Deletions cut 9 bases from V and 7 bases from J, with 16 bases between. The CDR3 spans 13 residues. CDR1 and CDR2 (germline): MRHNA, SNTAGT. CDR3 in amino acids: CARFMREYNEQFF. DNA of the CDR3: TGTGCCAGATTCATGAGGGAGTATAATGAGCAGTTCTTC.

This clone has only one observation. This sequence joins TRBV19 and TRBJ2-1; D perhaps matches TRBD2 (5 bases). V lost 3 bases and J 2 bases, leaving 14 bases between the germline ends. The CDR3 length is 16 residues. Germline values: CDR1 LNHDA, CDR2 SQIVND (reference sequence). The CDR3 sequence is CASSIGERAPYNEQFF. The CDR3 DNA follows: TGTGCCAGTAGTATCGGGGAACGGGCCCCCTACAATGAGCAGTTCTTC.

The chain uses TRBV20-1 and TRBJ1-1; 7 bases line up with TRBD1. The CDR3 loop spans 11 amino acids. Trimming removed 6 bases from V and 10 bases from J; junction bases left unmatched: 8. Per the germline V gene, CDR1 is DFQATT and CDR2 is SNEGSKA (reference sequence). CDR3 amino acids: CSAPQGHGAFF. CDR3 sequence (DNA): TGCAGTGCCCCACAGGGGCATGGAGCTTTCTTT.